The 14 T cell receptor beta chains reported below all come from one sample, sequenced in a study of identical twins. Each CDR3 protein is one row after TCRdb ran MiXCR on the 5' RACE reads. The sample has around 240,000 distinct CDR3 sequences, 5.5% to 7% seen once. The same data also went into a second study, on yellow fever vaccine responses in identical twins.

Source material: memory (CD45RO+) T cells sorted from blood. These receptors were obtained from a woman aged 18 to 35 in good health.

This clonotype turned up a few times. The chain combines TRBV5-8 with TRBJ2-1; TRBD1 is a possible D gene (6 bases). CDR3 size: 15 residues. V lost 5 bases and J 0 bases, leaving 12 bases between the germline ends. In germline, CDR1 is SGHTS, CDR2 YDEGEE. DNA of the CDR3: TGTGCCAGCAGGGGGGCGGTAATCTCCTACAATGAGCAGTTCTTC. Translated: CASRGAVISYNEQFF.

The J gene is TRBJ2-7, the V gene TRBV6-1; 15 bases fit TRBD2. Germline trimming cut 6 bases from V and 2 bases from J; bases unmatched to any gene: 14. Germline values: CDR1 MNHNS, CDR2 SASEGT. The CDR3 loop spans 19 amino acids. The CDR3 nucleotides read TGTGCCAGCAGGAAGTCACCGGGACTAGCGGGAGGAACCCCCTACGAGCAGTACTTC. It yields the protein CASRKSPGLAGGTPYEQYF.

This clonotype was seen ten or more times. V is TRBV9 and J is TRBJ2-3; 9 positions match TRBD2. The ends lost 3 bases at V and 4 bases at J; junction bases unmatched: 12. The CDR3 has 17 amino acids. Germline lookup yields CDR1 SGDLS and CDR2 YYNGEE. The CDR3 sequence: CASSAHLGGGGADTQYF. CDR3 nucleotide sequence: TGTGCCAGCAGCGCCCACCTTGGCGGGGGGGGCGCAGATACGCAGTATTTT.

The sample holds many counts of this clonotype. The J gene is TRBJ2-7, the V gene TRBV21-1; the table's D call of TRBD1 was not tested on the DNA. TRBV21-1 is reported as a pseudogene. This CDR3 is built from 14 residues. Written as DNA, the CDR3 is TGTGCCAGCGGACTGAGACAGGGTAGTTACGAGCAGTACGTC. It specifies CASGLRQGSYEQYV.

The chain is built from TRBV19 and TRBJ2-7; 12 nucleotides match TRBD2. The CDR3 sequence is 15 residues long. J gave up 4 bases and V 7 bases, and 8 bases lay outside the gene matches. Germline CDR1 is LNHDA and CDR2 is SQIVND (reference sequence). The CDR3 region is CASTPTSGSFYEQYF. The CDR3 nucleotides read TGTGCCAGTACCCCGACTAGCGGGAGTTTTTACGAGCAGTACTTC.

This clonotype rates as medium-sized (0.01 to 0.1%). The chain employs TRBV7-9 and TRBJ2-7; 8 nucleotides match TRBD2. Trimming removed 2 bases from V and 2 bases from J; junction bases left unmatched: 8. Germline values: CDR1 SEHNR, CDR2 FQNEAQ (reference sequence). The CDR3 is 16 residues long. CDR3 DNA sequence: TGTGCCAGCAGCTTAAACCCAGCGGGAGAGACCTACGAGCAGTACTTC. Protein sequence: CASSLNPAGETYEQYF.

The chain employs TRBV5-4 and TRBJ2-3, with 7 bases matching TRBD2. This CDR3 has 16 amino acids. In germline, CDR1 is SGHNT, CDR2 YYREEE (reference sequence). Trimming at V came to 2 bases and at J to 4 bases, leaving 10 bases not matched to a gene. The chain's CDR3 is CASSFGVRGVADTQYF. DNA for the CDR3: TGTGCCAGCAGCTTTGGGGTCCGGGGGGTGGCAGATACGCAGTATTTT.

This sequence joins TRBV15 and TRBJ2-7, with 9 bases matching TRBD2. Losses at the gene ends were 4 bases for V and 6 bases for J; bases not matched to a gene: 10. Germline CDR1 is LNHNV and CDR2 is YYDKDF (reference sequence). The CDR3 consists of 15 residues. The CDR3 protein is CATSTQGKAGGEQYF. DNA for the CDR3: TGTGCCACCAGCACCCAAGGTAAAGCGGGAGGCGAGCAGTACTTC.

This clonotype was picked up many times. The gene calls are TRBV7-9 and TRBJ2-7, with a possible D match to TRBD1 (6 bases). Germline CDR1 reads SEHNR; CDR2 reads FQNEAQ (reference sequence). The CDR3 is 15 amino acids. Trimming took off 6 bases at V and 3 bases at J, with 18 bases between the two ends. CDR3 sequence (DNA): TGTGCCAGCAGGTATCGACTACAGGGACGCTACGAGCAGTACGTC. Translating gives CASRYRLQGRYEQYV.

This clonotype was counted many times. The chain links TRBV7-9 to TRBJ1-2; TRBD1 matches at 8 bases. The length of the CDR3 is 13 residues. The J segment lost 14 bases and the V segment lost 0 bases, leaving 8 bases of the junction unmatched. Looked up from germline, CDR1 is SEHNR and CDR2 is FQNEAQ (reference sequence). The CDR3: CASSLAGTGHRTF. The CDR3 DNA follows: TGTGCCAGCAGCTTAGCCGGGACAGGCCATCGGACCTTC.

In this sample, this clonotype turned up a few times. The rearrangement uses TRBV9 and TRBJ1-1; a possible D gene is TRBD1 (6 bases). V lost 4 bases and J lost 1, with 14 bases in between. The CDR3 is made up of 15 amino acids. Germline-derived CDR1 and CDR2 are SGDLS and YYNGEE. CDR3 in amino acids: CASSPHPGQNTEAFF. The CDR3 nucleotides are TGTGCCAGCAGCCCCCACCCGGGACAGAACACTGAAGCTTTCTTT.

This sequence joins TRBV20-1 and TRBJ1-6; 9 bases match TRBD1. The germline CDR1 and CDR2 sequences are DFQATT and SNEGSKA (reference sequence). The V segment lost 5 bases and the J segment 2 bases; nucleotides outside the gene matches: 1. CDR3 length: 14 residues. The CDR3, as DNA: TGCAGTGCTGGGACAGGGCCCTATAATTCACCCCTCCACTTT. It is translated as CSAGTGPYNSPLHF.

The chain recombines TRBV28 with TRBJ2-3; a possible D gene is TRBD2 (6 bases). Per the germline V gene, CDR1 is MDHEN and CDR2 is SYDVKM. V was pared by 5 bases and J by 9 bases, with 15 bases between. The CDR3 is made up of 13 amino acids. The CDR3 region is CASSPHHAGTQYF. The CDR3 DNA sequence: TGTGCCAGCAGTCCCCATCATGCGGGGACGCAGTATTTT.

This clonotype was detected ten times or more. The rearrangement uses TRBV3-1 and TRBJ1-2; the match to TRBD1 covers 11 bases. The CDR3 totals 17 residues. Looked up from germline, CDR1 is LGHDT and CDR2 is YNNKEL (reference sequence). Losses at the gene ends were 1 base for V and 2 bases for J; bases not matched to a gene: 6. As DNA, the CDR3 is TGTGCCAGCAGCCAAGGGACAGGGGGCGCGGGGAACTATGGCTACACCTTC. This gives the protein CASSQGTGGAGNYGYTF.